The rows below give T cell receptor beta chains drawn from one sample of a study of CD8 T cells in ankylosing spondylitis. TCRdb re-derived calls from the 5' RACE reads in MiXCR, one entry per CDR3 protein. Of about 400,000 distinct CDR3 sequences in the sample, more than 20% were seen once. The sample was blood, either unsorted or a sorted T cell fraction (not recorded which). These receptors were collected from a male donor with ankylosing spondylitis. Both conserved end residues are part of each CDR3. D genes are given only for firm matches. Where a row states a size, it is once, few, many or the class of an expanded clone; other rows omit it.

d_gene,abundance,v_gene,j_gene,CDR3nt,CDR3aa
NA,NA,TRBV25-1,TRBJ2-7,TGTGCCAGCAGTGAACTAGGGCCGCCGGGGCAGTACTTC,CASSELGPPGQYF
NA,NA,TRBV7-3,TRBJ2-2,TGTGCCAGCAGCCCCCGGACAGACTACACCGGGGAGCTGTTTTTT,CASSPRTDYTGELFF
NA,few,TRBV18,TRBJ1-1,TGTGCCAGCTCACCTATACAGGGCCCGAACACTGAAGCTTTCTTT,CASSPIQGPNTEAFF
NA,NA,TRBV18,TRBJ1-2,TGTGCCAGCTCACCACTGTCGGGACGGAGTCTAGCTAACTATGGCTACACCTTC,CASSPLSGRSLANYGYTF
NA,few,TRBV4-3,TRBJ1-6,TGCGCCAGCAGCCAACAAAGGTCTGGGGCACCCCTCCACTTT,CASSQQRSGAPLHF
TRBD2,few,TRBV5-6,TRBJ2-1,TGTGCCAGCAGCTTAGCGGGGGTGCGGTTCTTC,CASSLAGVRFF
NA,few,TRBV5-1,TRBJ2-7,TGCGCCAGCAGCTTGGCCCCGAGCTCCTACGAGCAGTACTTC,CASSLAPSSYEQYF
NA,NA,TRBV9,TRBJ1-2,TGTGCCAGCAGCCCGGGGGGCCGCGAGAGCTATGGCTACACCTTC,CASSPGGRESYGYTF
NA,few,TRBV12-3/TRBV12-4,TRBJ2-2,TGTGCCAGCAGGGATCCTGAGGCAGGCCCGAACACCGGGGAGCTGTTTTTT,CASRDPEAGPNTGELFF
TRBD2,NA,TRBV20-1,TRBJ2-3,TGCAGTGCTCGACCGGGACTAGCGGGAGGAGCAGATACGCAGTATTTT,CSARPGLAGGADTQYF